The clone carrying this T cell receptor beta chain was counted a few times. The Seattle patients, enrolled during active infection, were followed longitudinally. The sample originates from a study of blood T cell repertoires in COVID-19. Only in-frame clones appear in the TCRdb table, and some are missing; sequencing was by immunoSEQ multiplex PCR. This sample has some 80,000 clones, with about 73% found just once. The CDR3 sequence is 19 residues long. With 2 bases clipped from V and 0 bases from J, the junction kept 11 bases outside the gene matches. Germline CDR1 is SGHTA and CDR2 is FQGNSA. The TCR sequence derives from a man aged 55 to 70 with COVID-19, enrolled during active disease. The specimen was peripheral blood. This chain connects TRBV7-2 to TRBJ2-1; 9 positions match TRBD2. As DNA, the CDR3 is TGTGCCAGCAGCTTATCGCTTAGGCTAGCGGGACCCTCCTACAATGAGCAGTTCTTC. This sequence encodes CASSLSLRLAGPSYNEQFF.